This is a list of T cell receptor beta chains from one sample in a study of T cell responses to AZD1222 COVID-19 vaccine. Profiled with immunoSEQ multiplex PCR; TCRdb holds only in-frame clones, not every one. In the table there are 50,000 or so clones, more than 75% of which are singletons. Sequences were derived from peripheral blood, sampled 28 days after the second AZD1222 dose. The receptors here all came from an adult who received the AZD1222 COVID-19 vaccine. The CDR3 runs from the conserved cysteine through the conserved F or W. D genes are given only for firm matches. Rows give clone size only sometimes, using once, few, many, or a class for an expanded clone.

V gene	clone size	D gene	J gene	CDR3 protein	CDR3 DNA
TRBV11-2	-	-	TRBJ1-4	CASSLMEANEKLFF	TGTGCCAGCAGCTTGATGGAAGCTAATGAAAAACTGTTTTTT
TRBV19	-	-	TRBJ1-5	CASSIDGVNQPQHF	TGTGCCAGTAGTATAGACGGAGTCAATCAGCCCCAGCATTTT
TRBV14	-	-	TRBJ1-6	CASSQDKLGNSPLHF	TGTGCCAGCAGCCAAGACAAACTAGGCAATTCACCCCTCCACTTT
TRBV18	-	TRBD1	TRBJ2-3	CASSPTGTGDFDTQYF	TGTGCCAGCTCACCAACCGGGACAGGGGATTTTGATACGCAGTATTTT
TRBV6-4	medium-sized	TRBD1	TRBJ1-6	CASSDSGQGNSPLHF	TGTGCCAGCAGTGACTCGGGACAGGGAAATTCACCCCTCCACTTT
TRBV7-9	-	TRBD2	TRBJ2-3	CASSPIAGERREGDTQYF	TGTGCCAGCAGCCCAATAGCGGGGGAGCGACGGGAGGGAGATACGCAGTATTTT
TRBV7-9	-	TRBD2	TRBJ2-3	CASSHPSGSGSLTDTQYF	TGTGCCAGCAGCCACCCATCCGGTAGCGGGAGCCTCACAGATACGCAGTATTTT
TRBV10-1	-	-	TRBJ1-2	CASSDSSNYGYTF	TGCGCCAGCAGTGACTCCAGTAACTATGGCTACACCTTC
TRBV27	-	TRBD1	TRBJ2-3	CASSLPPGQSDTQYF	TGTGCCAGCAGTTTGCCTCCGGGACAGTCAGATACGCAGTATTTT
TRBV30	-	-	TRBJ1-2	CAWSSGGDYGYTF	TGTGCCTGGAGTTCAGGAGGGGACTATGGCTACACCTTC
TRBV12-3/TRBV12-4	-	-	TRBJ1-4	CASSHRDEKLFF	TGTGCCAGCAGCCACAGGGATGAAAAACTGTTTTTT
TRBV24-1	-	TRBD1	TRBJ2-3	CATSDWTGSTDTQYF	TGTGCCACCAGTGATTGGACAGGCAGCACAGATACGCAGTATTTT
TRBV11-1	-	TRBD1	TRBJ2-5	CASRTGTGEGETQYF	TGTGCCAGCAGGACCGGGACAGGGGAAGGGGAGACCCAGTACTTC
TRBV19	-	-	TRBJ2-6	CASRTLAGANVLTF	TGTGCCAGTAGGACGCTGGCCGGGGCCAACGTCCTGACTTTC
TRBV9	-	-	TRBJ2-4	CASSVDGQKGIQYF	TGTGCCAGCAGCGTAGATGGGCAAAAGGGAATTCAGTACTTC
TRBV12-3/TRBV12-4	-	-	TRBJ1-1	CASSLPPGPRRF	TGTGCCAGCAGTCTCCCCCCCGGGCCGCGGCGCTTT
TRBV5-6	-	-	TRBJ1-3	CASSRLVSGNTIYF	TGTGCCAGCAGCCGTCTGGTTTCTGGAAACACCATATATTTT
TRBV5-1	-	TRBD1	TRBJ1-2	CASSLVSRGLYGYTF	TGCGCCAGCAGCTTGGTTAGCAGGGGGCTCTATGGCTACACCTTC
TRBV3-1/TRBV3-2	-	-	TRBJ1-4	CASSRSEGEKLFF	TGTGCCAGCAGCCGCTCAGAGGGGGAAAAACTGTTTTTT
TRBV28	-	TRBD1	TRBJ1-5	CASRQGALGNQPQHF	TGTGCCAGCAGACAGGGGGCGCTTGGCAATCAGCCCCAGCATTTT
TRBV14	-	TRBD2	TRBJ2-2	CASSQPTGGVNTGELFF	TGTGCCAGCAGCCAACCAACGGGAGGCGTGAACACCGGGGAGCTGTTTTTT
TRBV5-6	-	TRBD2	TRBJ2-2	CASRDYGEGTGELFF	TGTGCCAGCAGGGATTACGGGGAGGGCACCGGGGAGCTGTTTTTT
TRBV5-1	-	-	TRBJ2-2	CASSLDTRNTGELFF	TGCGCCAGCAGCTTGGATACACGGAACACCGGGGAGCTGTTTTTT
TRBV11-2	-	-	TRBJ2-7	CASTPGVGLPYEQYF	TGTGCCAGCACCCCGGGGGTGGGACTCCCCTACGAGCAGTACTTC
TRBV9	few	-	TRBJ1-4	CASSVTATNEKLFF	TGTGCCAGCAGCGTGACAGCAACTAATGAAAAACTGTTTTTT
TRBV6-5	-	-	TRBJ1-5	CASSLDRSNQPQHF	TGTGCCAGCAGTTTAGACAGGAGCAATCAGCCCCAGCATTTT
TRBV18	-	TRBD1	TRBJ2-7	CASSPDREYEQYF	TGTGCCAGCTCACCGGACAGGGAGTACGAGCAGTACTTC
TRBV7-2	once	-	TRBJ2-1	CASSPWTELRNEQFF	TGTGCCAGCAGCCCATGGACTGAATTAAGGAATGAGCAGTTCTTC
TRBV30	few	-	TRBJ1-3	CAWMTAGNTIYF	TGTGCCTGGATGACAGCTGGAAACACCATATATTTT
TRBV5-1	-	-	TRBJ1-2	CASSTGPWDRGAVYGYTF	TGCGCCAGCAGCACGGGGCCTTGGGACCGCGGGGCGGTCTATGGCTACACCTTC
TRBV28	-	-	TRBJ2-3	CASSLGPLDTQYF	TGTGCCAGCAGTTTAGGGCCTCTCGATACGCAGTATTTT
TRBV23-1	-	TRBD1	TRBJ1-1	CASSPIPETGALKTEAFF	TGCGCCAGCAGTCCCATACCCGAGACAGGGGCTTTGAAAACTGAAGCTTTCTTT
TRBV5-1	few	-	TRBJ1-2	CASSFGGTPNYGYTF	TGCGCCAGCAGCTTTGGGGGGACGCCTAACTATGGCTACACCTTC
TRBV30	-	TRBD1	TRBJ1-1	CAWIRTGQGALGMNTEAFF	TGTGCCTGGATAAGGACGGGACAGGGGGCATTGGGGATGAACACTGAAGCTTTCTTT
TRBV6-6	-	-	TRBJ2-1	CASSAQVSSYNEQFF	TGTGCCAGCAGTGCCCAGGTGAGCTCCTACAATGAGCAGTTCTTC
TRBV2	-	TRBD1	TRBJ2-3	CASSEQGGLTDTQYF	TGTGCCAGCAGTGAACAAGGGGGCCTCACAGATACGCAGTATTTT
TRBV7-6	-	TRBD1	TRBJ1-1	CASSPSLTGGSRSTEAFF	TGTGCCAGCAGCCCCTCCTTAACAGGGGGTAGTAGGAGCACTGAAGCTTTCTTT
TRBV10-3	-	-	TRBJ1-2	CAISESAGGGYTF	TGTGCCATCAGTGAATCGGCCGGAGGCGGCTACACCTTC
TRBV5-1	-	TRBD1	TRBJ1-1	CASSFPYDRANTEAFF	TGCGCCAGCAGCTTCCCCTACGACAGGGCCAACACTGAAGCTTTCTTT
TRBV28	-	-	TRBJ2-7	CASSPNRLFYEQYF	TGTGCCAGCAGTCCCAACAGACTCTTCTACGAGCAGTACTTC
TRBV10-3	-	-	TRBJ1-5	CAISEGGNSNQPQHF	TGTGCCATCAGTGAAGGGGGGAATAGCAATCAGCCCCAGCATTTT
TRBV19	-	TRBD1	TRBJ1-5	CASRTGENQPQHF	TGTGCCAGTAGGACAGGGGAAAATCAGCCCCAGCATTTT
TRBV7-8	few	-	TRBJ1-6	CASSLENRSPLHF	TGTGCCAGCAGCTTAGAGAACCGGTCACCCCTCCACTTT
TRBV6-2/TRBV6-3	few	TRBD1	TRBJ1-5	CASSLQGAGNQPQHF	TGTGCCAGCAGTTTACAGGGGGCAGGCAATCAGCCCCAGCATTTT
TRBV29-1	-	TRBD1	TRBJ1-2	CSVEGQAQVGF	TGCAGCGTTGAGGGACAGGCCCAAGTTGGATTC
TRBV28	-	-	TRBJ1-2	CASSQAGYYGYTF	TGTGCCAGCAGTCAGGCGGGTTACTATGGCTACACCTTC
TRBV2	-	-	TRBJ1-5	CASTRGGGNQPQHF	TGTGCCAGCACTAGGGGTGGAGGCAATCAGCCCCAGCATTTT
TRBV5-4	once	TRBD1	TRBJ2-6	CASSPNRGTGANVLTF	TGTGCCAGCAGCCCCAACAGGGGAACTGGGGCCAACGTCCTGACTTTC
TRBV2	-	-	TRBJ2-3	CALGGPQSGTQYF	TGTGCCCTGGGGGGACCCCAAAGTGGTACGCAGTATTTT
TRBV2	large	-	TRBJ1-6	CASTAGDLGNSPLHF	TGTGCCAGCACCGCAGGGGACCTGGGGAATTCACCCCTCCACTTT
TRBV9	-	TRBD1	TRBJ1-2	CASSTETGRSHGYTF	TGTGCCAGCAGCACCGAGACAGGGAGGTCTCATGGCTACACCTTC
TRBV14	-	-	TRBJ2-2	CASSQDPPTGNTGELFF	TGTGCCAGCAGCCAAGACCCCCCGACAGGCAACACCGGGGAGCTGTTTTTT
TRBV2	once	TRBD1	TRBJ1-2	CASSRMTGGNYGYTF	TGTGCCAGCAGTCGAATGACAGGGGGAAACTATGGCTACACCTTC